Below are 32 T cell receptor beta chains sequenced from a single sample in a study of blood T cells in healthy people across ages (dated by TCRdb to 2014 to 2015). Libraries were made using 5' RACE. Data came from an Illumina HiSeq 2500. A second PCR of about 6 to 11 cycles was performed with a sample-barcoded 5' primer and a J-beta primer mix. TCRdb trimmed the raw reads at Q25, called clones with MiXCR and kept productive beta chains. When rows share a CDR3 protein, they turn into one entry using the most common DNA and genes. Present in this sample are hundreds of thousands of distinct CDR3 sequences, roughly 56% of which were seen just once. Approximately 24% of the sample comes from the top ten. Sequencing was performed on blood. Source of these receptors: a man aged 35-49 years in good health.

This clonotype was observed a few times. This rearrangement joins TRBV14 to TRBJ2-5, with no clear D. Germline V gene lookup returns CDR1 SGHDN and CDR2 FVKESK. Deletions cut 1 base from V and 5 bases from J, with 5 bases between. This CDR3 is 12 amino acids long. The CDR3 spells CASSQVTETQYF. The CDR3 DNA follows: TGTGCCAGCAGCCAAGTGACGGAGACCCAGTACTTC.

On this clonotype itself: One end of the junction fails to match germline, which may point to a read error. This chain joins TRBV5-1 and TRBJ1-1; 11 nucleotides match TRBD1. Germline loops: CDR1 SGHRS, CDR2 YFSETQ. This CDR3 is 15 amino acids long. CDR3 sequence (DNA): TGCGCCAGCAGGGAGGACAGGGGGCTGAACACTGGAGCTTTCTTT. This codes for CASREDRGLNTGAFF.

V is TRBV10-3 and J is TRBJ2-7, with 7 positions matching TRBD2. V lost 3 bases to trimming and J lost 0 bases; unmatched junction nucleotides: 5. The CDR3 is made up of 15 amino acids. Germline V CDR1 and CDR2: ENHRY, SYGVKD. CDR3 region: CAISEAGPSSYEQYF. DNA of the CDR3: TGTGCCATCAGTGAAGCGGGACCGAGCTCCTACGAGCAGTACTTC.

V and J are TRBV3-1 and TRBJ1-4; D unresolved. Trimming stripped 5 bases from V and 2 bases from J, with 9 bases between. The germline gives CDR1 LGHDT, CDR2 YNNKEL (reference sequence). This CDR3 contains 14 residues. CDR3 bases: TGTGCCAGCAGCTTCGGGCGGACTAATGAAAAACTGTTTTTT. Translation gives CASSFGRTNEKLFF.

The V call is TRBV5-1, the J call TRBJ2-1, with D unresolved. The better agreement between TRBJ2-7 and the DNA end casts doubt on the J call. This CDR3 has 14 residues. The germline V gene encodes CDR1 SGHRS and CDR2 YFSETQ. The DNA for the CDR3 is TGCGCCAGCAGCTTAGTAAGCTCCTACAATGAGCAGTACTTC. It specifies CASSLVSSYNEQYF.

Concerning this clonotype: Since a much larger clone is just one base distant, this may be a read error. The chain recombines TRBV29-1 with TRBJ2-7, with a weak D call TRBD1 (6 bases). CDR1 and CDR2 from the germline V gene are SQVTM and ANQGSEA. The CDR3 sequence is 14 residues long. CDR3 protein: CSVGPQTGTYGQYF. In DNA, the CDR3 is TGCAGCGTTGGACCCCAAACAGGGACCTACGGGCAGTACTTC.

This chain uses TRBV10-3 with TRBJ1-1; the D gene is possibly TRBD1 (5 bases). This CDR3 spans 13 amino acids. V was shortened by 3 bases and J by 4 bases, with 9 bases between the two germline ends. Per the germline V gene, CDR1 is ENHRY and CDR2 is SYGVKD. For the CDR3, the DNA is TGTGCCATCAGTGACCCTGACAGCACTGAAGCTTTCTTT. As protein: CAISDPDSTEAFF.

The chain carries TRBV20-1 and TRBJ1-2; D ambiguous. V lost 1 base, J lost 6 bases, and 6 bases lay in between. Germline lookup yields CDR1 DFQATT and CDR2 SNEGSKA (reference sequence). The CDR3 is 11 amino acids. The CDR3: CSARAWDGYTF. The CDR3 nucleotides read TGCAGTGCTAGAGCCTGGGATGGCTACACCTTC.

V gene TRBV10-3 combines with J gene TRBJ2-7; TRBD2 aligns across 10 bases. V dropped 2 bases and J dropped 3; count of bases not matched to a gene: 7. In germline, CDR1 is ENHRY, CDR2 SYGVKD. The CDR3 is 16 amino acids. The CDR3 bases are TGTGCCATCAGTGAGACTGGACTAGCGGAGGGCTACGAGCAGTACTTC. It specifies CAISETGLAEGYEQYF.

The chain combines TRBV13 with TRBJ1-1, with D perhaps matching TRBD1 (5 bases). Trimming pared 11 bases from V and 2 bases from J, leaving 15 bases between. This CDR3 is built from 13 residues. Germline values: CDR1 PRHDT, CDR2 FYEKMQ (reference sequence). Here the CDR3 reads CAGSDGGNTEAFF. The CDR3 coding sequence is TGTGCCGGCTCAGACGGGGGAAACACTGAAGCTTTCTTT. Variable domain in full (rest from reference TRBV13 and TRBJ1-1): AAGVIQSPRHLIKEKRETATLKCYPIPRHDTVYWYQQGPGQDPQFLISFYEKMQSDKGSIPDRFSAQQFSDYHSELNMSSLELGDSALYFCAGSDGGNTEAFFGQGTRLTVV.

This chain uses TRBV5-5 with TRBJ1-5; D may be TRBD1 (5 bases). The ends were cut back, 4 bases at V and 2 bases at J, with 13 bases in the middle. The CDR3 consists of 15 residues. CDR1 is SGHKS and CDR2 is YYEKEE in the germline V gene (reference sequence). The CDR3 DNA is TGTGCCAGCAGCATCGACAGCCCAGGCAATCAGCCCCAGCATTTT. It translates to CASSIDSPGNQPQHF.

This chain uses TRBV7-3 with TRBJ2-1; TRBD2 agrees at 11 bases. CDR1 and CDR2 (germline): SGHTA, FQGTGA. This CDR3 has 15 residues. V shed 8 bases and J 7 bases; nucleotides not matched to a gene: 10. CDR3 nucleotide sequence: TGTGCCAGCGGAGGTAGCGGGGGGGCTGTTAATGAGCAGTTCTTC. Its translation: CASGGSGGAVNEQFF. Complete variable domain (other parts from reference TRBV7-3 and TRBJ2-1): GAGVSQTPSNKVTEKGKYVELRCDPISGHTALYWYRQSLGQGPEFLIYFQGTGAADDSGLPNDRFFAVRPEGSVSTLKIQRTERGDSAVYLCASGGSGGAVNEQFFGPGTRLTVL.

The chain joins TRBV28 to TRBJ2-3, with TRBD1 identical over 10 bases. J lost 7 bases, V lost 8 bases, and 12 bases had no gene match. CDR3 length: 15 amino acids. Germline CDR1 and CDR2: MDHEN and SYDVKM. The CDR3 DNA follows: TGTGCCAGCCTCTTACGAGGACAGGGGGGTTATACGCAGTATTTT. Its protein is CASLLRGQGGYTQYF.

V gene TRBV7-3 combines with J gene TRBJ2-4; the D call may be TRBD1 or TRBD2 (6 bases each). Per the germline V gene, CDR1 is SGHTA and CDR2 is FQGTGA. The CDR3 loop spans 15 amino acids. Between the trimmed V and J ends, which lost 5 bases and 13 bases, there was a span of 24 bases. The CDR3 DNA reads as TGTGCCAGCAGCCCCATGGGGGGCACAAATGGGGAGCAGTACTTC. It codes for CASSPMGGTNGEQYF.

The chain recombines TRBV2 with TRBJ2-7, with TRBD1 as a possible D gene (5 bases). The CDR3 runs 15 residues. With 7 bases removed from V and 2 bases from J, the gap between germline ends came to 18 bases. The germline V gene has CDR1 SNHLY and CDR2 FYNNEI. CDR3 protein: CASNEDSYRTYEQYF. In DNA, the CDR3 is TGTGCCAGCAACGAAGACAGTTATAGGACCTACGAGCAGTACTTC.

This clonotype was picked up a small number of times. The genes are TRBV4-2 and TRBJ2-5; D call uncertain. V gave up 4 bases and J gave up 4 bases, with 13 bases separating them. Per germline, CDR1 LGHNA and CDR2 YNFKEQ. The CDR3 has 14 amino acids. CDR3 amino acids: CASSRQDMLETQYF. In nucleotides, the CDR3 is TGTGCCAGCAGCCGTCAGGATATGTTAGAGACCCAGTACTTC.

The gene calls are TRBV9 and TRBJ2-5, with 8 nucleotides matching TRBD1. Matching the DNA end better, TRBJ2-7 makes the J call doubtful. Germline CDR1 is SGDLS and CDR2 is YYNGEE. The length of the CDR3 is 14 residues. This CDR3 reads CASSVQGQGHEQYF. The CDR3 DNA is TGTGCCAGCAGCGTACAAGGACAGGGCCACGAGCAGTACTTC.

CDR3 protein: CASSSAGLAGVQQFF. For the CDR3, the DNA is TGTGCCAGCAGCTCTGCCGGACTAGCGGGAGTACAGCAGTTCTTC. The chain joins TRBV9 to TRBJ2-1, with 13 bases identical to TRBD2. Germline CDR1 is SGDLS and CDR2 is YYNGEE. The CDR3 contains 15 residues. V lost 4 bases and J lost 11; bases outside the gene matches: 9.

This sequence joins TRBV20-1 and TRBJ2-4; D possibly corresponds to TRBD2 (5 bases). The CDR3 runs to 14 residues. In germline, CDR1 is DFQATT, CDR2 SNEGSKA (reference sequence). The V gene lost 3 bases and the J gene lost 6 bases, with 15 bases spanning the gap. The CDR3 loop is CSASPGMVGNIQYF. Here the CDR3 DNA reads TGCAGTGCTAGTCCCGGGATGGTAGGAAACATTCAGTACTTC.

The chain links TRBV4-2 to TRBJ1-1; 11 bases map to TRBD1. The junction had 9 bases not matched to a gene; V was cut back by 4 bases and J by 2 bases. CDR1 and CDR2 (germline): LGHNA, YNFKEQ. This CDR3 region has 17 residues. CDR3 DNA sequence: TGTGCCAGCAGCCTCCGGGACAGGGGGAGAAGCAACACTGAAGCTTTCTTT. It codes for CASSLRDRGRSNTEAFF.

This clonotype was picked up a small number of times. V and J are TRBV7-3 and TRBJ2-5; tentatively, D is TRBD1 (5 bases). This CDR3 spans 13 amino acids. V was clipped by 4 bases and J by 2 bases, with 8 bases between them. From germline, CDR1 is SGHTA and CDR2 FQGTGA. CDR3 bases: TGTGCCAGCAGCTACGACAGTCAAGAGACCCAGTACTTC. Translation gives CASSYDSQETQYF.

The chain employs TRBV7-9 and TRBJ1-6, with D possibly being TRBD1 (6 bases). The CDR3 has 16 amino acids. Per germline, CDR1 SEHNR and CDR2 FQNEAQ (reference sequence). The V end was cut by 4 bases, the J end by 4 bases, with 14 bases between. CDR3 residues: CASSSGMTGYNSPLHF. Here the CDR3 DNA reads TGTGCCAGCAGCTCCGGGATGACAGGATATAATTCACCCCTCCACTTT.

The chain is built from TRBV20-1 and TRBJ2-5; 11 bases agree with TRBD2. Per the germline V gene, CDR1 is DFQATT and CDR2 is SNEGSKA (reference sequence). The V and J ends lost 0 bases and 5 bases, in that order; junction bases with no gene match: 5. The CDR3 is 15 residues long. The CDR3 loop is CSARDASGGSETQYF. CDR3 nucleotides: TGCAGTGCTAGAGATGCTAGCGGGGGGTCTGAGACCCAGTACTTC.

This clonotype was counted between two and nine times. The gene calls are TRBV27 and TRBJ2-7; 13 nucleotides match TRBD2. With 0 bases clipped from V and 4 bases from J, the junction kept 3 bases outside the gene matches. In germline, CDR1 is MNHEY, CDR2 SMNVEV (reference sequence). This CDR3 comprises 16 residues. For the CDR3, the DNA is TGTGCCAGCAGTTTATCGGGGACTAGCGGGATGTACGAGCAGTACTTC. This gives the protein CASSLSGTSGMYEQYF.

V is TRBV29-1 and J is TRBJ1-5; D is uncertain. The V end was cut by 6 bases, the J end by 5 bases, with 17 bases between. The germline gives CDR1 SQVTM, CDR2 ANQGSEA. This CDR3 has 14 residues. CDR3 sequence: CSVVVGNGDQPQHF. The CDR3 nucleotides are TGCAGCGTCGTCGTTGGGAACGGGGATCAGCCCCAGCATTTT. Full variable domain (remainder filled in from reference TRBV29-1 and TRBJ1-5): SAVISQKPSRDICQRGTSLTIQCQVDSQVTMMFWYRQQPGQSLTLIATANQGSEATYESGFVIDKFPISRPNLTFSTLTVSNMSPEDSSIYLCSVVVGNGDQPQHFGDGTRLSIL.

This clonotype appeared a few times. This sequence joins TRBV2 and TRBJ2-5; TRBD1 agrees at 8 bases. Germline lookup yields CDR1 SNHLY and CDR2 FYNNEI. This CDR3 is built from 15 residues. J was trimmed by 11 bases and V by 0 bases; bases with no gene match: 11. The CDR3 loop reads CASSEAGQVYNEQYF. CDR3 DNA: TGTGCCAGCAGTGAAGCGGGACAGGTCTACAATGAGCAGTACTTC.

This clonotype was picked up one time. This chain connects TRBV20-1 to TRBJ1-6; 10 nucleotides align to TRBD1. CDR1 is DFQATT and CDR2 is SNEGSKA in the germline V gene (reference sequence). This CDR3 comprises 20 residues. The V segment lost 4 bases and the J segment 3 bases; nucleotides outside the gene matches: 18. CDR3 region: CSANPYPGQGISGYNSPLHF. The CDR3 DNA is TGCAGTGCTAATCCATACCCGGGACAGGGGATTTCGGGCTATAATTCACCCCTCCACTTT.

V is TRBV25-1 and J is TRBJ2-1; D ambiguous. The V gene's germline CDR1 is MGHDK and CDR2 SYGVNS. The ends were cut back, 4 bases at V and 4 bases at J, with 20 bases in the middle. The CDR3 covers 17 residues. In DNA form, the CDR3 reads TGTGCCAGCAGTGGCCGGCCAACAGTTTGGCCTTACAATGAGCAGTTCTTC. Amino acids: CASSGRPTVWPYNEQFF. Looking up the rest from reference TRBV25-1 and TRBJ2-1 gives the full variable domain: EADIYQTPRYLVIGTGKKITLECSQTMGHDKMYWYQQDPGMELHLIHYSYGVNSTEKGDLSSESTVSRIRTEHFPLTLESARPSHTSQYLCASSGRPTVWPYNEQFFGPGTRLTVL.

The rearrangement links TRBV20-1 to TRBJ1-1; 8 bases match TRBD1. The CDR3 contains 14 residues. Per germline, CDR1 DFQATT and CDR2 SNEGSKA (reference sequence). The J segment lost 4 bases and the V segment lost 3 bases, leaving 7 bases of the junction unmatched. The CDR3 nucleotides read TGCAGTGCTAGCCCGACAGGGGATAGCACTGAAGCTTTCTTT. Translated, it gives CSASPTGDSTEAFF.

As for this clonotype: An end of the junction differs from the germline gene, which may be a read error. This chain uses TRBV10-3 with TRBJ1-2; D perhaps matches TRBD1 (5 bases). Germline V lookup: CDR1 ENHRY, CDR2 SYGVKD. The CDR3 runs to 14 residues. The CDR3 here is CASSVEAGKYGYTF. The DNA of the CDR3 is TGTGCCAGCAGTGTCGAAGCAGGGAAATATGGCTACACCTTC.

This sequence joins TRBV25-1 and TRBJ2-4; D is undetermined. With the DNA end fitting TRBJ2-7 better, the J assignment may be wrong. CDR3 length: 14 residues. Germline-derived CDR1 and CDR2 are MGHDK and SYGVNS. CDR3 nucleotides: TGTGCCAGCAGTGAATATGGGAAAGCTTACGAGCAGTACTTC. It translates to CASSEYGKAYEQYF.

The rearrangement uses TRBV7-2 and TRBJ2-4; D ambiguous. Germline assignment: CDR1 SGHTA and CDR2 FQGNSA. The CDR3 runs to 16 residues. Trimming removed 2 bases at V and 1 base at J, with 12 bases between. The CDR3, as DNA: TGTGCCAGCAGCTTACCCACCAGTACGGCCAAAAACATTCAGTACTTC. Translated: CASSLPTSTAKNIQYF.